This is a list of T cell receptor beta chains from one sample in a study of blood T cell repertoires in COVID-19. This table comes from immunoSEQ multiplex PCR, and its TCRdb copy is limited to in-frame clones, with some not included. The data contain hundreds of thousands of clones, 88% of them singletons. Source material: peripheral blood. All receptors come from a human donor in a cohort sampled during active COVID-19. Both conserved end residues are part of each CDR3. A D gene is named only where the DNA matches it firmly. Size tells how often a clone was seen (once, few, many) or the class of an expanded clone, and some rows leave it out.

abundance: NA
v_gene: TRBV30
j_gene: TRBJ2-7
d_gene: NA
CDR3nt: TGTGCCTGGAGTGTAGCTAGGGGCGAGCAGTACTTC
CDR3aa: CAWSVARGEQYF

abundance: NA
v_gene: TRBV12-5
j_gene: TRBJ2-7
d_gene: NA
CDR3nt: TGTGCTAGTGGTTTGTCCGGAGGTGAGCAGTACTTC
CDR3aa: CASGLSGGEQYF

abundance: NA
v_gene: TRBV28
j_gene: TRBJ2-7
d_gene: TRBD1
CDR3nt: TGTGCCAGCCGGACAGGGGGAGTCGACGAGCAGTACTTC
CDR3aa: CASRTGGVDEQYF

abundance: NA
v_gene: TRBV7-9
j_gene: TRBJ1-1
d_gene: NA
CDR3nt: TGTGCCAGCAGACCGGACGGGATGAACACTGAAGCTTTCTTT
CDR3aa: CASRPDGMNTEAFF

abundance: NA
v_gene: TRBV27
j_gene: TRBJ2-2
d_gene: NA
CDR3nt: TGTGCCAGCAGCCCGGGGGGCGGCGGGGAGCTGTTTTTT
CDR3aa: CASSPGGGGELFF

abundance: NA
v_gene: TRBV30
j_gene: TRBJ1-5
d_gene: NA
CDR3nt: TGTGCCCAGGGACACGCGAACAATCAGCCCCAGCATTTT
CDR3aa: CAQGHANNQPQHF

abundance: NA
v_gene: TRBV7-2
j_gene: TRBJ2-1
d_gene: NA
CDR3nt: TGTGCCAGCAGCTTATCCTTCGACAGATACAATGAGCAGTTCTTC
CDR3aa: CASSLSFDRYNEQFF

abundance: NA
v_gene: TRBV27
j_gene: TRBJ1-1
d_gene: NA
CDR3nt: TGTGCCAGCAGTTCCCAGAACACTGAAGCTTTCTTT
CDR3aa: CASSSQNTEAFF

abundance: NA
v_gene: TRBV28
j_gene: TRBJ1-6
d_gene: NA
CDR3nt: TGTGCCAGCAGTCCTCCGGGTCCTTATAATTCACCCCTCCACTTT
CDR3aa: CASSPPGPYNSPLHF

abundance: NA
v_gene: TRBV6-1
j_gene: TRBJ1-3
d_gene: NA
CDR3nt: TGTGCCAGCAGTGCAGGCGGGGGGGGTTTGAACTCTGGAAACACCATATATTTT
CDR3aa: CASSAGGGGLNSGNTIYF

abundance: once
v_gene: TRBV14
j_gene: TRBJ2-1
d_gene: NA
CDR3nt: TGTGCCAGCAGCCAAGACCTAAGCCCCGAAGAGCAGTTCTTC
CDR3aa: CASSQDLSPEEQFF

abundance: NA
v_gene: TRBV18
j_gene: TRBJ2-3
d_gene: NA
CDR3nt: TGTGCCAGCTCAGCGCCCTCCACAGATACGCAGTATTTT
CDR3aa: CASSAPSTDTQYF

abundance: NA
v_gene: TRBV4-2
j_gene: TRBJ2-7
d_gene: TRBD2
CDR3nt: TGTGCCAGCAGCCAAGTACTAGCGGGGCCCTACGAGCAGTACTTC
CDR3aa: CASSQVLAGPYEQYF

abundance: NA
v_gene: TRBV4-3
j_gene: TRBJ2-5
d_gene: NA
CDR3nt: TGCGCCAGCAGCCCCACCGCGGGGCGGGGCCGCCAAGAGACCCAGTACTTC
CDR3aa: CASSPTAGRGRQETQYF

abundance: NA
v_gene: TRBV11-2
j_gene: TRBJ2-3
d_gene: TRBD2
CDR3nt: TGTGCCAGCAGCTTATCGGGCGGGAGGGCTAGCACAGATACGCAGTATTTT
CDR3aa: CASSLSGGRASTDTQYF

abundance: few
v_gene: TRBV7-3
j_gene: TRBJ2-2
d_gene: TRBD2
CDR3nt: TGTGCCAGCAGCCTGACCGGTGGACTAGCGGGAGTAGCCACCGGGGAGCTGTTTTTT
CDR3aa: CASSLTGGLAGVATGELFF

abundance: NA
v_gene: TRBV12-3/TRBV12-4
j_gene: TRBJ2-5
d_gene: NA
CDR3nt: TGTGCCAGCAGTTTCCGGGACAAAGAGACCCAGTACTTC
CDR3aa: CASSFRDKETQYF

abundance: few
v_gene: TRBV28
j_gene: TRBJ1-5
d_gene: NA
CDR3nt: TGTGCCACCGAGATTAGCAATCAGCCCCAGCATTTT
CDR3aa: CATEISNQPQHF

abundance: NA
v_gene: TRBV5-4
j_gene: TRBJ1-1
d_gene: NA
CDR3nt: TGTGCCAGCACCGCTGGGGGGTTGCTAGGGGAAGCTTTCTTT
CDR3aa: CASTAGGLLGEAFF

abundance: NA
v_gene: TRBV29-1
j_gene: TRBJ1-2
d_gene: NA
CDR3nt: TGCAGCGTTGTGGAGGACTATGGCTACACCTTC
CDR3aa: CSVVEDYGYTF

abundance: NA
v_gene: TRBV19
j_gene: TRBJ2-7
d_gene: NA
CDR3nt: TGTGCCAGTAGTATAAGGAGGGAAGGCGGCGAGCAGTACTTC
CDR3aa: CASSIRREGGEQYF

abundance: NA
v_gene: TRBV19
j_gene: TRBJ2-7
d_gene: TRBD1
CDR3nt: TGTGCCAGTAGTACAGCTGATCCGGGACAGCCCTTTCTCTCCTACGAGCAGTACTTC
CDR3aa: CASSTADPGQPFLSYEQYF

abundance: NA
v_gene: TRBV6-5
j_gene: TRBJ2-7
d_gene: TRBD2
CDR3nt: TGTGCCAGCTCCCGCACTAGCGCTTACGAGCAGTACTTC
CDR3aa: CASSRTSAYEQYF

abundance: NA
v_gene: TRBV10-3
j_gene: TRBJ1-3
d_gene: TRBD1
CDR3nt: TGTGCCATCAGTGACCCCCGGACAGGGTTTGGAAACACCATATATTTT
CDR3aa: CAISDPRTGFGNTIYF

abundance: NA
v_gene: TRBV19
j_gene: TRBJ1-5
d_gene: NA
CDR3nt: TGTGCCAGTAGACGGAGGGATCGGGATCAGCCCCAGCATTTT
CDR3aa: CASRRRDRDQPQHF

abundance: NA
v_gene: TRBV3-1/TRBV3-2
j_gene: TRBJ2-7
d_gene: TRBD2
CDR3nt: TGTGCCAGCAGCCAAAGTGGGACTAGCGGGAGCTACGAGCAGTACTTC
CDR3aa: CASSQSGTSGSYEQYF

abundance: NA
v_gene: TRBV28
j_gene: TRBJ1-2
d_gene: TRBD1
CDR3nt: TGTGCCAGCAGTCCCTCCGGGACAGGGAACTATGGCTACACCTTC
CDR3aa: CASSPSGTGNYGYTF

abundance: NA
v_gene: TRBV15
j_gene: TRBJ2-7
d_gene: NA
CDR3nt: TGTGCCACCAGCAGAGAGCCGGGGGAAGGGTACGAGCAGTACTTC
CDR3aa: CATSREPGEGYEQYF

abundance: few
v_gene: TRBV4-2
j_gene: TRBJ2-7
d_gene: TRBD2
CDR3nt: TGTGCCAGCAGCCCTGAGGCCCCACTAGCGGGAGAGTCCTACGAGCAGTACTTC
CDR3aa: CASSPEAPLAGESYEQYF

abundance: NA
v_gene: TRBV4-3
j_gene: TRBJ1-5
d_gene: NA
CDR3nt: TGCGCCAGCAGCCAAGATAGGGGGGGCGTGAATCAGCCCCAGCATTTT
CDR3aa: CASSQDRGGVNQPQHF

abundance: NA
v_gene: TRBV5-1
j_gene: TRBJ2-4
d_gene: TRBD2
CDR3nt: TGCGCCAGTATAGGAGCGGGAAGCATTCAGTACTTC
CDR3aa: CASIGAGSIQYF

abundance: NA
v_gene: TRBV18
j_gene: TRBJ2-7
d_gene: TRBD1
CDR3nt: TGTGCCAGCTCAAGGGGGCGACAGGGGGTTTCCTACGAGCAGTACTTC
CDR3aa: CASSRGRQGVSYEQYF

abundance: NA
v_gene: TRBV9
j_gene: TRBJ2-2
d_gene: NA
CDR3nt: TGTGCCAGCAGCGTATCAGCTGGGCTCACCGGGGAGCTGTTTTTT
CDR3aa: CASSVSAGLTGELFF

abundance: NA
v_gene: TRBV18
j_gene: TRBJ1-4
d_gene: NA
CDR3nt: TGTGCCAGCTCCCCCGGGGGGGAAAAACTGTTTTTT
CDR3aa: CASSPGGEKLFF

abundance: NA
v_gene: TRBV19
j_gene: TRBJ2-7
d_gene: TRBD2
CDR3nt: TGTGCCAGTAGTATGGGACTAGTTTCTCCCGAGCAGTACTTC
CDR3aa: CASSMGLVSPEQYF

abundance: NA
v_gene: TRBV3-1/TRBV3-2
j_gene: TRBJ2-7
d_gene: TRBD2
CDR3nt: TGTGCCAGCAGCCCCGGGACTACCATCCGCGAGCAGTACTTC
CDR3aa: CASSPGTTIREQYF

abundance: NA
v_gene: TRBV7-2
j_gene: TRBJ2-7
d_gene: TRBD2
CDR3nt: TGTGCCAGCAGCTCGCATGAACGGACTAGCGGGAGTTACGAGCAGTACTTC
CDR3aa: CASSSHERTSGSYEQYF

abundance: NA
v_gene: TRBV6-2/TRBV6-3
j_gene: TRBJ2-7
d_gene: TRBD1
CDR3nt: TGTGCCAGCAGTACCCTAAGGACAGGGGGAAACTACGAGCAGTACTTC
CDR3aa: CASSTLRTGGNYEQYF

abundance: NA
v_gene: TRBV19
j_gene: TRBJ1-1
d_gene: NA
CDR3nt: TGTGCCAGTAGTACCGGGGGGGCTGAAGCTTTCTTT
CDR3aa: CASSTGGAEAFF

abundance: NA
v_gene: TRBV6-2/TRBV6-3
j_gene: TRBJ2-7
d_gene: NA
CDR3nt: TGTGCCAGCAGTTACTCTTCCGTGCCTCGGGGCTACGAGCAGTACTTC
CDR3aa: CASSYSSVPRGYEQYF

abundance: NA
v_gene: TRBV4-1
j_gene: TRBJ2-7
d_gene: TRBD2
CDR3nt: TGCGCCAGCAGCGCGCGACCTAGCGGGGGACCTTCCTACGAGCAGTACTTC
CDR3aa: CASSARPSGGPSYEQYF

abundance: NA
v_gene: TRBV6-5
j_gene: TRBJ2-7
d_gene: TRBD1
CDR3nt: TGTGCCAGCAGTTTACTCTGGGGACAGGGGGGCCACGAGCAGTACTTC
CDR3aa: CASSLLWGQGGHEQYF

abundance: NA
v_gene: TRBV2
j_gene: TRBJ2-7
d_gene: TRBD2
CDR3nt: TGTGCCAGCAGACGATTTGCGGGGGGGCCGGGTGAGCAGTACTTC
CDR3aa: CASRRFAGGPGEQYF